The 8 T cell receptor beta chains presented below share a single source sample, sequenced in a study of post-analysis software for immune sequencing data (dated by TCRdb to between 2014 and 2016). To prepare the library, PCR was applied. The instrument was an Illumina HiSeq 2500. To reduce PCR and sequencing biases, unique molecular identifiers were incorporated into the TCR beta cDNA libraries. TCRdb reworked the public reads: Q25 trimming with fastp, MiXCR clone assembly, productive beta chains retained. CDR3 protein sequences are deduplicated, and each keeps its most common genes and DNA. This sample gives about 260,000 distinct CDR3 sequences in total; about 40% of them show up just once. The ten largest clones represent around 4.7% of the sample. No cognate antigen is known for these TCRs. Here is what the overall study found, with its caveats: Patients showed significantly higher frequencies than controls for several TRBV segments, among them TRBV5-6, TRBV5-1 and TRBV20-1.

Sequencing used blood. All receptors come from a girl aged 5-17 years with multiple sclerosis.

There are many counts of this clonotype. The V and J genes are TRBV5-8 and TRBJ1-5, with D possibly matching TRBD1 (6 bases). The ends were cut back, 2 bases at V and 5 bases at J, with 14 bases in the middle. Germline CDR1 reads SGHTS; CDR2 reads YDEGEE. This CDR3 spans 15 amino acids. The CDR3 DNA is TGTGCCAGCAGCTTCGGCTTGGACAGCTATCAGCCCCAGCATTTT. It codes for CASSFGLDSYQPQHF.

The chain joins TRBV28 to TRBJ2-7; TRBD1 aligns across 8 bases. After removal of 5 bases from V and 7 bases from J, the junction contained 19 bases not matched to a gene. Germline V gene data show CDR1 as MDHEN and CDR2 as SYDVKM. The CDR3 covers 17 residues. CDR3: CASSASNAGGDFNEQYF. The CDR3 nucleotides are TGTGCCAGCAGTGCATCAAACGCAGGGGGCGACTTCAATGAGCAGTACTTC. The full variable domain, rest sourced from reference TRBV28 and TRBJ2-7, is DVKVTQSSRYLVKRTGEKVFLECVQDMDHENMFWYRQDPGLGLRLIYFSYDVKMKEKGDIPEGYSVSREKKERFSLILESASTNQTSMYLCASSASNAGGDFNEQYFGPGTRLTVT.

The table lists this clonotype with many counts. The V gene is TRBV15, the J gene TRBJ2-1; the match to TRBD1 covers 9 bases. The CDR3 spans 15 residues. Germline trimming cut 2 bases from V and 10 bases from J; bases unmatched to any gene: 9. Germline V gene sequence: CDR1 LNHNV, CDR2 YYDKDF (reference sequence). The CDR3 here is CATSRFGDREGEQFF. The CDR3 coding sequence is TGTGCCACCAGCAGATTTGGGGACAGGGAGGGCGAGCAGTTCTTC.

The chain couples TRBV7-2 to TRBJ1-2, with unresolved D. CDR1 is SGHTA and CDR2 is FQGNSA in the germline V gene. Between the trimmed V and J ends, which lost 5 bases and 4 bases, there was a span of 11 bases. This CDR3 has 13 amino acids. The CDR3 DNA reads as TGTGCCAGCAGCCCGATGACACTCTATGGCTACACCTTC. Its protein product is CASSPMTLYGYTF.

The chain has TRBV5-1 and TRBJ2-4; D unclear. The DNA end lines up better with TRBJ2-7; the J call may be wrong. CDR1 is SGHRS and CDR2 is YFSETQ in the germline V gene. The CDR3 covers 14 residues. The CDR3 region has the DNA TGCGCCAGCAGCTTCTCTCACGGTAAATACGAGCAGTACTTC. Protein: CASSFSHGKYEQYF.

This clonotype was seen repeatedly, ten times or more. The J gene is TRBJ2-5, the V gene TRBV6-1; 12 positions match TRBD2. After removal of 2 bases from V and 5 bases from J, the junction contained 6 bases not matched to a gene. This CDR3 is 16 amino acids long. Per the germline V gene, CDR1 is MNHNS and CDR2 is SASEGT. The CDR3 region is CASSERASGGAETQYF. The CDR3 DNA is TGTGCCAGCAGTGAACGGGCTAGCGGGGGGGCGGAGACCCAGTACTTC.

This clonotype was seen a single time. The chain employs TRBV20-1 and TRBJ2-1; D is possibly TRBD1 (5 bases). The CDR3 length is 19 residues. V was clipped by 4 bases and J by 0 bases, with 25 bases between them. Germline V gene sequence: CDR1 DFQATT, CDR2 SNEGSKA (reference sequence). The CDR3 spells CSAKGVMGHRSNSYNEQFF. Written as DNA, the CDR3 is TGCAGTGCTAAAGGGGTTATGGGGCACCGATCGAACTCCTACAATGAGCAGTTCTTC.

Ten or more counts support this clonotype. The chain combines TRBV25-1 with TRBJ2-5; TRBD1 matches at 8 bases. From germline, CDR1 is MGHDK and CDR2 SYGVNS. The CDR3 length is 15 residues. V gave up 5 bases and J gave up 3 bases; unmatched junction bases: 8. In DNA, the CDR3 is TGTGCCAGCAGTCTCACAGGGGGAAAGGAAGAGACCCAGTACTTC. It specifies CASSLTGGKEETQYF.